This T cell receptor (beta chain) was profiled in a study of cytomegalovirus exposure and HLA in healthy donors. V lost 7 bases and J lost 2; bases outside the gene matches: 8. There are 15 residues in the CDR3. Germline V gene data show CDR1 as MDHEN and CDR2 as SYDVKM. Worth noting for this clone: Its antigen is undetermined.

Findings of the study overall: Later work found that TCR association rates differed between HLA loci; DRB1 had the most and HLA-C the fewest. Per published accounts, TCR beta sequences correctly predicted the HLA-A and HLA-B alleles of most subjects. Reports described diagnosis of cytomegalovirus status by the classifier as highly specific and sensitive.

13 Jbeta primers and 60 Vbeta primers were used for the PCR. Measured with immunoSEQ multiplex PCR; TCRdb has only the in-frame clones, and not every one. The sample holds around 250,000 clones, around 81% seen once. The sample taken for sequencing was PBMCs. The receptor was derived from a woman aged 60-75 years in good health and CMV-seropositive. The chain joins TRBV28 to TRBJ2-3; 8 positions match TRBD1. CDR3 amino acids: CASTIQGANTDTQYF. The DNA of the CDR3 is TGTGCCAGCACTATTCAGGGGGCGAACACAGATACGCAGTATTTT.